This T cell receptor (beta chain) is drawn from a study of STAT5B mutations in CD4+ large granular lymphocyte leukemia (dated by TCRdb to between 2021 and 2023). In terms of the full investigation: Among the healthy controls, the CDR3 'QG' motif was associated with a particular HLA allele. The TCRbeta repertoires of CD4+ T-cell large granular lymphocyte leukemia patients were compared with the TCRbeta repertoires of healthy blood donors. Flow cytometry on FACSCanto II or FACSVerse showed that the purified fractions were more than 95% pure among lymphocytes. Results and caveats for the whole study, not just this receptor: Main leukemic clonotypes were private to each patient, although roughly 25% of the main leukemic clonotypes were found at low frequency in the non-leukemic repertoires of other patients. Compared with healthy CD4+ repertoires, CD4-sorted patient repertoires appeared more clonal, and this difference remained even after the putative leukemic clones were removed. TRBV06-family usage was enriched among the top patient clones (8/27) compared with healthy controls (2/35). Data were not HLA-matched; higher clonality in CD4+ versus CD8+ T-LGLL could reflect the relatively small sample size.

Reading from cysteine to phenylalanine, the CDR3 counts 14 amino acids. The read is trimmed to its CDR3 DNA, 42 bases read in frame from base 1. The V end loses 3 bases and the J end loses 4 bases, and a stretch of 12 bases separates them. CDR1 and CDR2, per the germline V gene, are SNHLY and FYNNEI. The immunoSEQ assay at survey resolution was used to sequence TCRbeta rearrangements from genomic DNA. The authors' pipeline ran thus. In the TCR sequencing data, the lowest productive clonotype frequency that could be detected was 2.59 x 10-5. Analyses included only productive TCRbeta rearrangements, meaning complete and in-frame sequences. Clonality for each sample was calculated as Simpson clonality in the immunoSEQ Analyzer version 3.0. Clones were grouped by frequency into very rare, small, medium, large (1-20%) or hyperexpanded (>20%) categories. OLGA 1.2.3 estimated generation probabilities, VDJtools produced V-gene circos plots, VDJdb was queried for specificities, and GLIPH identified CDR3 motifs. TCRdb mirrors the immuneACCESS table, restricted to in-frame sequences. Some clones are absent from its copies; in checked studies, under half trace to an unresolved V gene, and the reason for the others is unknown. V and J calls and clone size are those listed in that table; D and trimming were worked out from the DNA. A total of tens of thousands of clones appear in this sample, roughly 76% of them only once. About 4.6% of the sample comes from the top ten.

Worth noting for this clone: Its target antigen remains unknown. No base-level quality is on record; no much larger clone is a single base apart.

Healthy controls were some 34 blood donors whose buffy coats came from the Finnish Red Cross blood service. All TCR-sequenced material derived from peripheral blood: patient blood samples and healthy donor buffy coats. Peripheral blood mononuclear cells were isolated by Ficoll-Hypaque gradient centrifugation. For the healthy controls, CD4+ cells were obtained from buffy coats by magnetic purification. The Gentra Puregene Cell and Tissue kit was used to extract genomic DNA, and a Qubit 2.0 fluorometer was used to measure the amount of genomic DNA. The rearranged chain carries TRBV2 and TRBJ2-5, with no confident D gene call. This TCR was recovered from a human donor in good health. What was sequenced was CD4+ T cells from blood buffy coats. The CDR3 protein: CASSDDPAGETQYF. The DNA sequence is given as TGTGCCAGCAGTGATGACCCAGCTGGAGAGACCCAGTACTTC.